This TCR beta chain was observed in a study of T-cell reconstitution after alpha-beta-depleted transplantation in children. The CDR3 consists of 13 residues. The germline V gene encodes CDR1 SGHKS and CDR2 YYEKEE (reference sequence). Deletions cut 4 bases from V and 7 bases from J, with 13 bases between. Unique molecular identifiers featured in how the TCRbeta library was prepared. Via MiXCR, TCRdb re-called the PCR reads, giving one row per CDR3 protein. This table has around 200,000 distinct CDR3 sequences, approximately 10% appearing once. This clonotype counts as medium-sized (0.01 to 0.1%). The sequences come from PBMCs from the stem cell graft donor, collected from the stem cell graft. This TCR derives from a human donor who donated a stem cell graft to a child with acute lymphoblastic leukemia. The gene calls are TRBV5-5 and TRBJ2-3; D is unclear. The CDR3 region is CASSRWTGNTQYF. As DNA, the CDR3 is TGTGCCAGCAGCCGGTGGACCGGAAATACGCAGTATTTT.